What follows are 20 T cell receptor beta chains derived from one specimen sequenced in a study of blood T cells in healthy people across ages. The use of a sample-barcoded 5' primer and a J-beta primer mix characterized a second PCR of roughly 7 to 11 cycles. TCRdb reanalysed the 5' RACE reads using MiXCR and keeps one entry per CDR3 protein. This sample carries 790,000 or so distinct CDR3 sequences, more than 35% of them seen once, and the ten largest clones take about a sixth. The sequenced material came from blood. The receptors shown here come from an elderly man in good health.

The J gene is TRBJ2-7, the V gene TRBV28, with a possible D match to TRBD1 (5 bases). V was cut by 3 bases and J by 6 bases, with 15 bases left in between. The germline CDR1 and CDR2 sequences are MDHEN and SYDVKM. This CDR3 has 14 amino acids. The CDR3 bases are TGTGCCAGCAGTTTGGGTCAGGGATACCGCGAGCAGTACTTC. It is translated as CASSLGQGYREQYF.

The rearrangement links TRBV5-1 to TRBJ2-5; 10 bases map to TRBD2. Germline-derived CDR1 and CDR2 are SGHRS and YFSETQ. J was trimmed by 11 bases and V by 0 bases; bases with no gene match: 13. The CDR3 runs 16 residues. The CDR3 DNA is TGCGCCAGCAGCTTGGGGGGGACTAGCGATATCAATGAGCAGTACTTC. It specifies CASSLGGTSDINEQYF.

The chain carries TRBV12-3 or TRBV12-4 and TRBJ2-1, with 7 bases matching TRBD2. V lost 7 bases to trimming and J lost 7 bases; unmatched junction nucleotides: 7. This CDR3 contains 13 residues. The CDR3 DNA is TGTGCCAGCACCCGGATTAGCGGGAATGAGCAGTTCTTC. Translation gives CASTRISGNEQFF.

This clonotype turned up a few times. The rearrangement uses TRBV7-2 and TRBJ2-5; no definite D call. The V gene lost 4 bases and the J gene lost 9 bases, with 18 bases spanning the gap. CDR3 length: 14 residues. Germline CDR1 reads SGHTA; CDR2 reads FQGNSA. DNA for the CDR3: TGTGCCAGCAGCTCGGACGTACTGAAGAGTCCCCAGTACTTC. Translation: CASSSDVLKSPQYF.

The chain joins TRBV5-1 to TRBJ2-5; 8 positions agree with TRBD2. This CDR3 has 15 amino acids. Germline loops: CDR1 SGHRS, CDR2 YFSETQ. The ends lost 0 bases at V and 3 bases at J; junction bases unmatched: 4. The CDR3 sequence is CASSLDGRDEETQYF. Here the CDR3 DNA reads TGCGCCAGCAGCTTGGACGGGAGGGATGAAGAGACCCAGTACTTC.

A few counts support this clonotype. This CDR3 is CASSQRGLGIGEQYF. DNA for the CDR3: TGCGCCAGCAGCCAAAGGGGTCTGGGAATCGGTGAGCAGTACTTC. The J gene is TRBJ2-5, the V gene TRBV4-3, with D perhaps TRBD1 (5 bases). CDR3 length: 15 residues. Germline V gene sequence: CDR1 LGHNA, CDR2 YSLEER. The germline V and J ends were trimmed by 2 bases and 11 bases, with 21 bases remaining between them.

This clonotype was seen a handful of times. The CDR3 loop is CASSKEGAPREQYF. CDR3 sequence (DNA): TGTGCCAGCAGTAAAGAGGGGGCGCCGCGGGAGCAGTACTTC. This chain links TRBV7-9 with TRBJ2-5, with D perhaps TRBD1 or TRBD2 (7 bases each). This CDR3 is 14 amino acids long. Germline-derived CDR1 and CDR2 are SEHNR and FQNEAQ (reference sequence). Trimming pared 6 bases from V and 11 bases from J, leaving 22 bases between. Full variable domain (rest looked up from reference TRBV7-9 and TRBJ2-5): DTGVSQNPRHKITKRGQNVTFRCDPISEHNRLYWYRQTLGQGPEFLTYFQNEAQLEKSRLLSDRFSAERPKGSFSTLEIQRTEQGDSAMYLCASSKEGAPREQYFGPGTRLLVL.

The gene calls are TRBV4-3 and TRBJ1-2; no reliable D call. Germline V CDR1 and CDR2: LGHNA, YSLEER. This CDR3 contains 17 residues. V was trimmed by 1 base and J by 1 base, leaving 16 bases between them. CDR3 DNA: TGCGCCAGCAGCCAAGTTCAAAGGAGCCTCCGTAACTATGGCTACACCTTC. The encoded protein is CASSQVQRSLRNYGYTF.

There are a few counts of this clonotype. The V gene is TRBV24-1, the J gene TRBJ2-1, with 7 bases fitting TRBD1. The germline V gene has CDR1 KGHDR and CDR2 SFDVKD. The CDR3 runs to 16 residues. V lost 4 bases to trimming and J lost 3 bases; unmatched junction nucleotides: 8. This CDR3 is CATSDPGQKYYNEQFF. The CDR3 DNA sequence: TGTGCCACCAGTGACCCGGGACAGAAGTACTACAATGAGCAGTTCTTC.

The V gene is TRBV12-3 or TRBV12-4, the J gene TRBJ2-5; 8 bases fit TRBD2. The J call may be incorrect, as the DNA end agrees better with TRBJ2-7. The CDR3 is 13 amino acids. CDR3 nucleotide sequence: TGTGCCAGCAGTAGCGGGACTAGGAACGAGCAGTACTTC. Translation gives CASSSGTRNEQYF.

This clonotype appeared a few times. This rearrangement joins TRBV3-1 to TRBJ2-5; 12 positions match TRBD2. Germline V gene sequence: CDR1 LGHDT, CDR2 YNNKEL (reference sequence). Germline trimming cut 4 bases from V and 4 bases from J; bases unmatched to any gene: 1. This CDR3 comprises 14 residues. The DNA for the CDR3 is TGTGCCAGCAGCCGACTAGCGGGAGTAGAGACCCAGTACTTC. The encoded protein is CASSRLAGVETQYF.

This clonotype has a count of ten or more. The chain carries TRBV7-2 and TRBJ2-1; 7 nucleotides align to TRBD2. Trimming at V came to 1 base and at J to 4 bases, leaving 7 bases not matched to a gene. Germline assignment: CDR1 SGHTA and CDR2 FQGNSA. CDR3 length equals 16 residues. CDR3 sequence: CASSLVGRALYNEQFF. CDR3 nucleotide sequence: TGTGCCAGCAGCTTAGTTGGGAGGGCCCTTTACAATGAGCAGTTCTTC.

The gene calls are TRBV4-2 and TRBJ2-5; D is unresolved. The DNA end is a closer match to TRBJ2-7, so the J assignment may be wrong. Germline V gene data show CDR1 as LGHNA and CDR2 as YNFKEQ. This CDR3 is built from 16 residues. CDR3 sequence: CASSQGPPPSISEQYF. The CDR3 DNA reads TGTGCCAGCAGCCAAGGTCCTCCACCGTCTATCAGCGAGCAGTACTTC.

Only a few counts were recorded for this clonotype. The chain is built from TRBV28 and TRBJ2-7; no clear D gene. In germline, CDR1 is MDHEN, CDR2 SYDVKM. Trimming took off 6 bases at V and 4 bases at J, with 4 bases between the two ends. This CDR3 has 10 residues. The CDR3 here is CASRRYEQYF. The CDR3 DNA is TGTGCCAGCAGGAGGTACGAGCAGTACTTC.

The table lists this clonotype with a count of one. The genes are TRBV20-1 and TRBJ2-5, with TRBD2 matching 8 bases. Losses at the gene ends were 3 bases for V and 5 bases for J; bases not matched to a gene: 11. The CDR3 runs to 15 residues. Germline values: CDR1 DFQATT, CDR2 SNEGSKA (reference sequence). CDR3 region: CSASGPGGAMETQYF. In DNA, the CDR3 is TGCAGTGCTAGCGGGCCCGGGGGGGCTATGGAGACCCAGTACTTC.

The chain uses TRBV14 and TRBJ2-1, with TRBD2 matching over 11 bases. The CDR3 runs 14 residues. From germline, CDR1 is SGHDN and CDR2 FVKESK. The J segment lost 15 bases and the V segment lost 4 bases, leaving 11 bases of the junction unmatched. The CDR3 loop reads CASSLPGTSGSPFF. CDR3 DNA sequence: TGTGCCAGCAGCCTCCCCGGGACTAGCGGTTCCCCGTTCTTC.

The V gene is TRBV27, the J gene TRBJ2-4; D is ambiguous. The assigned J gene may be wrong: the sequence end matches TRBJ2-7 better. The CDR3 has 14 residues. Germline V gene lookup returns CDR1 MNHEY and CDR2 SMNVEV (reference sequence). CDR3 sequence (DNA): TGTGCCAGCAGTTCCACTCGGATTGCCTACGAGCAGTACTTC. Protein product: CASSSTRIAYEQYF.

The chain joins TRBV27 to TRBJ1-2; the D is unclear. Germline CDR1 reads MNHEY; CDR2 reads SMNVEV (reference sequence). The CDR3 runs 13 residues. Trimming pared 6 bases from V and 4 bases from J, leaving 12 bases between. The chain's CDR3 is CASRAGFLYGYTF. The CDR3 DNA reads TGTGCCAGCAGGGCGGGGTTCCTCTATGGCTACACCTTC.

The chain links TRBV5-1 to TRBJ2-7, with D perhaps assigned TRBD1 or TRBD2 (5 bases each). The V and J ends lost 4 bases and 2 bases respectively, with 13 bases between them. The CDR3 is made up of 14 amino acids. From germline, CDR1 is SGHRS and CDR2 YFSETQ. In DNA form, the CDR3 reads TGCGCCAGCAGCATGTTGGGACCAACCTACGAGCAGTACTTC. Amino acid sequence: CASSMLGPTYEQYF.

The genes are TRBV5-1 and TRBJ2-1; 10 nucleotides line up with TRBD1. There are 16 residues in the CDR3. V shed 3 bases, J shed 2 bases, and the junction held 5 bases outside the gene matches. CDR1 is SGHRS, CDR2 YFSETQ, per germline. The CDR3 sequence is CASSSGDRGPYNEQFF. The CDR3 nucleotides read TGCGCCAGCAGCTCCGGGGACAGGGGCCCCTACAATGAGCAGTTCTTC.